The present entry profiles one TCR beta chain with its context. This entry is derived from a study of blood T cell repertoires in COVID-19. Study summary: Nucleic acid was either cDNA or gDNA, and it came from T cells, B-cell-depleted T cells, or PBMCs.

Sequencing was performed with immunoSEQ multiplex PCR; in TCRdb, only in-frame clones are kept and a portion is missing. In the table there are approximately 230,000 clones, roughly nine tenths of which are singletons. J was trimmed by 2 bases and V by 6 bases; bases with no gene match: 6. CDR1 MNHEY and CDR2 SMNVEV come from the germline V gene (reference sequence). The CDR3 length is 15 residues. Source material: PBMCs or T cells enriched from blood (not recorded which). The TCR comes from a woman in her 30s with acute COVID-19. This chain uses TRBV27 with TRBJ2-1; 8 bases agree with TRBD2. CDR3 in amino acids: CASSQLAAAYNEQFF. The CDR3 nucleotides are TGTGCCAGCAGCCAACTAGCGGCTGCCTACAATGAGCAGTTCTTC.